Following are 30 T cell receptor beta chains from one sample sequenced in a study of T cell responses to AZD1222 COVID-19 vaccine. Generated by immunoSEQ multiplex PCR, the TCRdb table keeps only in-frame clones and is missing some. This sample carries some 130,000 clones, 90% of them seen once, and the ten largest clones take 6% to 7.5%. Sequences were derived from peripheral blood, sampled on day 0 of AZD1222 vaccination. These receptors all stem from an adult in good health.

This clone was detected only once. Other DNA sequences from this sample encode an identical CDR3 as well. The V and J genes are TRBV7-3 and TRBJ1-1, with D possibly TRBD1 on 5 matching bases. V lost 4 bases to trimming and J lost 0 bases, with 6 bases between them. The CDR3 loop spans 13 amino acids. Germline V gene data show CDR1 as SGHTA and CDR2 as FQGTGA. In DNA form, the CDR3 reads TGTGCCAGCAGCTCGACAGTGAACACTGAAGCTTTCTTT. Translated, it gives CASSSTVNTEAFF.

The chain employs TRBV7-2 and TRBJ2-5; the D gene could be TRBD1 or TRBD2 (6 bases each). Germline lookup yields CDR1 SGHTA and CDR2 FQGNSA. The CDR3 loop spans 17 amino acids. Trimming removed 3 bases at V and 4 bases at J, with 21 bases between. CDR3 DNA sequence: TGTGCCAGCAGCTTCAGACTAGGGCGAGGGGGGCCAGAGACCCAGTACTTC. Encoded protein: CASSFRLGRGGPETQYF.

This chain links TRBV9 with TRBJ2-7; 10 bases line up with TRBD2. Unmatched junction bases numbered 6, after V lost 3 bases and J lost 3 bases. The CDR3 has 15 residues. Germline V gene sequence: CDR1 SGDLS, CDR2 YYNGEE. The CDR3 coding sequence is TGTGCCAGCAGCGGGACTAGCGGTGCTAACTACGAGCAGTACTTC. This translates into CASSGTSGANYEQYF.

The V gene is TRBV28, the J gene TRBJ1-4; D is possibly TRBD1 (6 bases). The V end was cut by 2 bases, the J end by 3 bases, with 10 bases between. This CDR3 region has 15 residues. The germline V gene encodes CDR1 MDHEN and CDR2 SYDVKM. The CDR3 protein is CASSLEGVANEKLFF. CDR3 sequence (DNA): TGTGCCAGCAGTTTAGAGGGGGTAGCTAATGAAAAACTGTTTTTT.

In this sample, this clone turned up a few times. The rearrangement uses TRBV6-1 and TRBJ2-3; 7 nucleotides line up with TRBD2. Germline V gene lookup returns CDR1 MNHNS and CDR2 SASEGT. This CDR3 is built from 13 residues. V lost 7 bases, J lost 2 bases, and 3 bases stayed unmatched. The CDR3: CASMGGDTDTQYF. The CDR3 DNA reads as TGTGCCAGCATGGGGGGGGACACAGATACGCAGTATTTT.

This clone appeared a few times. The chain combines TRBV10-2 with TRBJ2-7; weak D call: TRBD2 (5 bases). The CDR3 runs to 16 residues. With 3 bases removed from V and 6 bases from J, the gap between germline ends came to 21 bases. Per germline, CDR1 WSHSY and CDR2 SAAADI. CDR3 in DNA: TGCGCCAGCAGTGAATTCGCCGCGAGGACCCGGGGCGAGCAGTACTTC. Protein sequence: CASSEFAARTRGEQYF.

The chain uses TRBV5-1 and TRBJ1-2, with D unclear. Trimming took 0 bases from V and 1 from J, leaving 7 bases between them. Germline CDR1 SGHRS, CDR2 YFSETQ. This CDR3 spans 14 amino acids. The CDR3 DNA reads TGCGCCAGCAGCTTGGCCGACCGTAACTATGGCTACACCTTC. Protein: CASSLADRNYGYTF.

V and J are TRBV28 and TRBJ2-3, with 8 bases lining up with TRBD1. The CDR3 runs 16 residues. V lost 5 bases and J lost 6; bases outside the gene matches: 13. Germline V CDR1 and CDR2: MDHEN, SYDVKM. The CDR3 here is CASSMRQGKSWDTQYF. The CDR3 region has the DNA TGTGCCAGCAGTATGAGACAGGGGAAAAGTTGGGATACGCAGTATTTT.

This chain links TRBV15 with TRBJ1-2; a possible D gene is TRBD1 (6 bases). Between the trimmed V and J ends, which lost 0 bases and 3 bases, there was a span of 8 bases. CDR1 and CDR2 from the germline V gene are LNHNV and YYDKDF (reference sequence). The CDR3 spans 14 residues. The chain's CDR3 is CATSRETGYYGYTF. The CDR3, as DNA: TGTGCCACCAGCAGAGAAACAGGGTACTATGGCTACACCTTC.

The CDR3 region has the DNA TGTGCCAGCAGCCATGGGGACAGGGGAGGCAATGAGCAGTTCTTC. It codes for CASSHGDRGGNEQFF. The chain links TRBV7-2 to TRBJ2-1; 10 bases are shared with TRBD1. The CDR3 spans 15 residues. Germline lookup yields CDR1 SGHTA and CDR2 FQGNSA. Unmatched junction bases numbered 7, after V lost 5 bases and J lost 6 bases.

The gene calls are TRBV6-2 or TRBV6-3 and TRBJ2-7; D might be TRBD2 (6 bases). Trimming stripped 5 bases from V and 2 bases from J, with 16 bases between. CDR1 and CDR2 from the germline V gene are MNHEY and SVGEGT. This CDR3 has 15 residues. CDR3 coding DNA: TGTGCCAGCAGTCCAATACGGGGGAGACCCTACGAGCAGTACTTC. It specifies CASSPIRGRPYEQYF.

The CDR3: CASSSGTSGGWLWDTQYF. The CDR3 DNA sequence: TGTGCCAGCAGCTCCGGGACTAGCGGGGGTTGGTTGTGGGATACGCAGTATTTT. V is TRBV9 and J is TRBJ2-3, with TRBD2 identical over 14 bases. J gave up 6 bases and V 4 bases, and 13 bases lay outside the gene matches. This CDR3 region has 18 residues. Germline CDR1 reads SGDLS; CDR2 reads YYNGEE. Complete variable domain (other parts from reference TRBV9 and TRBJ2-3): DSGVTQTPKHLITATGQRVTLRCSPRSGDLSVYWYQQSLDQGLQFLIQYYNGEERAKGNILERFSAQQFPDLHSELNLSSLELGDSALYFCASSSGTSGGWLWDTQYFGPGTRLTVL.

This rearrangement joins TRBV4-3 to TRBJ2-7; D remains unclear. V was pared by 1 base and J by 12 bases, with 16 bases between. Per germline, CDR1 LGHNA and CDR2 YSLEER. CDR3 size: 13 residues. CDR3 in amino acids: CASSQGPSAISYF. The CDR3 coding sequence is TGCGCCAGCAGCCAAGGACCGAGTGCGATCTCGTACTTC.

This clone came up once. The chain uses TRBV7-8 and TRBJ1-5; no definite D call. V was cut by 1 base and J by 2 bases, with 6 bases left in between. This CDR3 has 14 amino acids. Germline V lookup: CDR1 SGHVS, CDR2 FQNEAQ. The CDR3 nucleotides are TGTGCCAGCAGCTTAGAGGCTGGCAATCAGCCCCAGCATTTT. It is translated as CASSLEAGNQPQHF.

The table lists this clone with a few counts. J is TRBJ1-3 and V is TRBV7-8; D gene ambiguous. Germline V gene lookup returns CDR1 SGHVS and CDR2 FQNEAQ. V was cut by 4 bases and J by 1 base, with 17 bases left in between. The length of the CDR3 is 17 residues. The CDR3 loop reads CASSSVRNRGSGNTIYF. CDR3 bases: TGTGCCAGCAGCTCAGTCCGAAACAGAGGGTCTGGAAACACCATATATTTT.

This clone is a singleton in its sample. The chain couples TRBV2 to TRBJ1-1, with D possibly matching TRBD1 (5 bases). This CDR3 has 13 residues. CDR1 is SNHLY and CDR2 is FYNNEI in the germline V gene. V lost 6 bases, J lost 7 bases, and 15 bases lay in between. CDR3 in DNA: TGTGCCAGCAGCCTCGGAGGGGAGGTTGAAGCTTTCTTT. Translation gives CASSLGGEVEAFF.

This clone was detected once. The same CDR3 is also encoded by other DNA sequences in this sample. The chain links TRBV12-3 or TRBV12-4 to TRBJ1-2, with D possibly being TRBD1 (5 bases). The CDR3 loop spans 11 amino acids. Trimming stripped 4 bases from V and 8 bases from J, with 8 bases between. This CDR3 is CASSWGYGYTF. CDR3 coding DNA: TGTGCCAGCAGTTGGGGGTACGGCTACACCTTC.

The rearrangement links TRBV28 to TRBJ1-4; D is perhaps TRBD1 (6 bases). V was shortened by 6 bases and J by 6 bases, with 14 bases between the two germline ends. Germline V gene lookup returns CDR1 MDHEN and CDR2 SYDVKM. The CDR3 spans 14 residues. The CDR3 here is CASRTQGRHEKLFF. DNA of the CDR3: TGTGCCAGCAGGACACAGGGTCGGCATGAAAAACTGTTTTTT.

This chain links TRBV4-1 with TRBJ1-2; no firm D call. Germline V CDR1 and CDR2: MGHRA, YSYEKL. The CDR3 is made up of 16 amino acids. The germline V and J ends were trimmed by 0 bases and 5 bases, with 16 bases remaining between them. In DNA form, the CDR3 reads TGCGCCAGCAGCCAAGAGCGGGGAACCCCCAGGTATGGCTACACCTTC. Translation: CASSQERGTPRYGYTF.

The V gene is TRBV5-6, the J gene TRBJ1-5; D is unresolved. The CDR3 runs to 15 residues. Trimming left V 2 bases short and J 0 bases short, with 9 bases between. CDR1 SGHDT and CDR2 YYEEEE come from the germline V gene. CDR3 nucleotide sequence: TGTGCCAGCAGCTTCCAGACGGCTAGCAATCAGCCCCAGCATTTT. Its protein is CASSFQTASNQPQHF.

In its sample, this clone was seen once. The rearrangement links TRBV28 to TRBJ1-1; TRBD1 aligns across 8 bases. This CDR3 region has 15 residues. Germline V gene lookup returns CDR1 MDHEN and CDR2 SYDVKM. With V trimmed by 5 bases and J by 3 bases, 8 bases remained unmatched. CDR3: CASSPGARGHTEAFF. CDR3 DNA: TGTGCCAGCAGTCCTGGTGCCAGGGGGCACACTGAAGCTTTCTTT.

Only one count was recorded for this clone. V gene TRBV7-8 combines with J gene TRBJ1-5; D gene uncertain. The germline gives CDR1 SGHVS, CDR2 FQNEAQ. The CDR3 is 16 amino acids. The V and J ends lost 1 base and 0 bases respectively, with 10 bases between them. In DNA, the CDR3 is TGTGCCAGCAGCTTAGAACAGCTTGATAGCAATCAGCCCCAGCATTTT. Protein: CASSLEQLDSNQPQHF. The full variable domain, in which reference TRBV7-8 and TRBJ1-5 provide the parts outside the CDR3, is GAGVSQSPRYKVAKRGQDVALRCDPISGHVSLFWYQQALGQGPEFLTYFQNEAQLDKSGLPSDRFFAERPEGSVSTLKIQRTQQEDSAVYLCASSLEQLDSNQPQHFGDGTRLSIL.

The chain uses TRBV3-1 (or the pseudogene TRBV3-2) and TRBJ1-1; maybe TRBD1 (6 bases). V lost 1 base and J 0 bases, leaving 15 bases between the germline ends. Per the germline V gene, CDR1 is LGHDT and CDR2 is YNNKEL (reference sequence). CDR3 length: 17 residues. DNA for the CDR3: TGTGCCAGCAGCCAAGGGCTTACAGGGATGGTGAACACTGAAGCTTTCTTT. Translating it yields CASSQGLTGMVNTEAFF.

The CDR3 nucleotides are TGTGCCAGCAGCCTGGGGGGGCCAAAGGGGTCCGGAGGCTACACCTTC. It is translated as CASSLGGPKGSGGYTF. The genes are TRBV4-2 and TRBJ1-2, with a possible D match to TRBD1 (6 bases). Trimming shortened V by 4 bases and J by 8 bases, and 23 bases separated the two germline ends. This CDR3 is 16 amino acids long. Germline assignment: CDR1 LGHNA and CDR2 YNFKEQ.

This clone has only one observation. The rearrangement uses TRBV7-2 and TRBJ2-1, with 12 bases aligning to TRBD2. The V and J ends lost 5 bases and 4 bases, in that order; junction bases with no gene match: 3. Germline CDR1 reads SGHTA; CDR2 reads FQGNSA. CDR3 length: 15 amino acids. In DNA form, the CDR3 reads TGTGCCAGCAGCCCTAGCGGGGGGGTATACAATGAGCAGTTCTTC. Amino acids: CASSPSGGVYNEQFF.

The V and J genes are TRBV3-1 (or the pseudogene TRBV3-2) and TRBJ1-6; maybe TRBD1 (6 bases). The germline V gene has CDR1 LGHDT and CDR2 YNNKEL (reference sequence). This CDR3 has 13 residues. Trimming stripped 3 bases from V and 7 bases from J, with 7 bases between. The CDR3 sequence: CASSHGQNSPLHF. CDR3 DNA: TGTGCCAGCAGCCACGGACAGAATTCACCCCTCCACTTT.

This clone has ten or more counts. The DNA of the CDR3 is TGTGCCAGCAGGGATAAGGGACGGATAGACGAGCAGTACTTC. It translates to CASRDKGRIDEQYF. This chain joins TRBV5-4 and TRBJ2-7, with D perhaps assigned TRBD1 or TRBD2 (5 bases each). Germline CDR1 and CDR2: SGHNT and YYREEE (reference sequence). The CDR3 spans 14 residues. V was shortened by 5 bases and J by 5 bases, with 17 bases between the two germline ends.

This chain connects TRBV28 to TRBJ1-2; D is uncertain. The V end was cut by 7 bases, the J end by 1 base, with 10 bases between. This CDR3 comprises 13 residues. Germline V lookup: CDR1 MDHEN, CDR2 SYDVKM. CDR3 protein: CASTISGNYGYTF. As DNA, the CDR3 is TGTGCCAGCACTATCTCGGGTAACTATGGCTACACCTTC.

The sample holds one count of this clone. The chain is built from TRBV9 and TRBJ1-2; tentative D call: TRBD1 (6 bases). The V end was cut by 4 bases, the J end by 8 bases, with 15 bases between. This CDR3 has 13 residues. The germline gives CDR1 SGDLS, CDR2 YYNGEE. CDR3 loop: CASSSRQDRGYTF. CDR3 DNA: TGTGCCAGCAGCTCTCGACAGGATCGAGGCTACACCTTC.

The V call is TRBV5-6, the J call TRBJ1-2, with D hard to call. This CDR3 region has 17 residues. V shed 4 bases and J shed 2 bases, with 21 bases lying between them. CDR1 is SGHDT, CDR2 YYEEEE, per germline. The CDR3 DNA reads as TGTGCCAGCAGCCCTGCCCCGGACCGAAAAATCAACTATGGCTACACCTTC. Protein sequence: CASSPAPDRKINYGYTF.